The entry below gives a single T cell receptor beta chain sequence along with its context. Authors' processing steps: Researchers report that nucleated cell counts were estimated from reference gene primer amplification. TCRdb's table, derived via immunoSEQ multiplex PCR, lists solely in-frame clones and lacks some. V and J calls and clone size are given by that table; D and trimming were obtained from the DNA. In the table there are more than 90,000 clones, about 70% of which are singletons. Germline V CDR1 and CDR2: MDHEN, SYDVKM. This CDR3 has 16 residues. Trimming pared 7 bases from V and 2 bases from J, leaving 17 bases between. This record belongs to a study of blood T cell repertoires in COVID-19. Overall study: The origin of the acute and convalescent COVID-19 samples was the United States, Italy and Spain. The analysed material was cDNA or gDNA that came from T cells, B-cell-depleted T cells, or PBMCs.

This sequence joins TRBV28 and TRBJ1-4; no clear D. The material sequenced was peripheral blood. The source of this sequence is a woman in her sixties or seventies in a cohort sampled during active or convalescent COVID-19. CDR3 DNA: TGTGCCAGCATTAAGGGCGGGTTAGACACTAATGAAAAACTGTTTTTT. Translation: CASIKGGLDTNEKLFF.